This T cell receptor (beta chain) was profiled in a study of blood T cell repertoires in COVID-19. Germline CDR1 reads LNHDA; CDR2 reads SQIVND (reference sequence). The V and J ends lost 1 base and 0 bases respectively, with 7 bases between them. The CDR3 spans 15 residues. Repertoires were generated with immunoSEQ multiplex PCR, while TCRdb's copy carries only in-frame clones and drops some. The sample holds 260,000 or so clones, roughly 85% seen once. Across fewer than 25 US areas, participants ranged in age from roughly 18 to 95 years. J is TRBJ1-5 and V is TRBV19; D uncertain. This clonotype was obtained from a woman aged 50 to 60 who had recovered from COVID-19. Sequencing was performed on PBMCs or T cells enriched from blood (not recorded which). For the CDR3, the DNA is TGTGCCAGTAGTATAGCGCAGAATAGCAATCAGCCCCAGCATTTT. Translating gives CASSIAQNSNQPQHF.